This T cell receptor beta chain was retrieved from a study of blood T cell repertoires in COVID-19. The germline V gene encodes CDR1 LNHDA and CDR2 SQIVND (reference sequence). The V end lost 2 bases, the J end lost 5 bases, and 12 bases lay between the germline ends. The CDR3 has 15 residues. The repertoire was sequenced with immunoSEQ multiplex PCR; TCRdb's copy has only in-frame clones and lacks some. The sample includes over 150,000 clones, approximately 85% of them seen just once. The chain joins TRBV19 to TRBJ2-2; D may be TRBD1 (5 bases). The source is a man aged 60 to 69 with COVID-19, enrolled during active disease. Sequencing was carried out using peripheral blood. The CDR3 region has the DNA TGTGCCAGTAGTATAAGGCAGGGTATAACCGGGGAGCTGTTTTTT. Translation: CASSIRQGITGELFF.